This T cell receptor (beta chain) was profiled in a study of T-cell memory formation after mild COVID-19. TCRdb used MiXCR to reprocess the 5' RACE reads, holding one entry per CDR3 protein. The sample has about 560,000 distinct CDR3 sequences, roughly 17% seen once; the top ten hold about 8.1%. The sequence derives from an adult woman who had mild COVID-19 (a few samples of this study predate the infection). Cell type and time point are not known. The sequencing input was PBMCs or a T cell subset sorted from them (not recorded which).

CDR3 loop: CASSDPEGHNSYEQYF. As DNA, the CDR3 is TGTGCCAGCAGTGACCCCGAGGGACATAACTCCTACGAGCAGTACTTC. The chain couples TRBV6-1 to TRBJ2-7; D might be TRBD1 (6 bases). The CDR3 runs 16 residues. Trimming stripped 3 bases from V and 0 bases from J, with 15 bases between. Germline CDR1 reads MNHNS; CDR2 reads SASEGT.